The 19 T cell receptor beta chains presented below share a single source sample, sequenced in a study of T cells in Graves' hyperthyroidism and ophthalmopathy. Amplified regions were TCR beta CDR3 sequences from RNA transcripts. A set of HTBI primers served as the primers for a first-round RT-PCR of the TCR CDR3. Via MiXCR, TCRdb re-called the multiplex PCR reads, giving one row per CDR3 protein. This sample has hundreds of thousands of distinct CDR3 sequences; around 15% occur once, and the top ten carry roughly 4.5%. The material sequenced was blood. The receptors derive from a woman between 40 and 50 years old with Graves' ophthalmopathy.

The chain couples TRBV5-1 to TRBJ2-4; possible D gene TRBD1, 6 bases. Trimming removed 0 bases from V and 7 bases from J, with 14 bases in between. CDR3 length: 15 residues. Germline V gene lookup returns CDR1 SGHRS and CDR2 YFSETQ. For the CDR3, the DNA is TGCGCCAGCAGCTTGGAAAACAGGGATATGAACATTCAGTACTTC. Amino acid sequence: CASSLENRDMNIQYF.

This clonotype was counted ten times or more. The V gene is TRBV19, the J gene TRBJ2-6; 10 nucleotides line up with TRBD2. CDR3 size: 18 residues. V lost 4 bases, J lost 0 bases, and 6 bases stayed unmatched. Per the germline V gene, CDR1 is LNHDA and CDR2 is SQIVND (reference sequence). The CDR3 reads CASSRSSGSISGANVLTF. CDR3 nucleotide sequence: TGTGCCAGTAGTAGGTCTAGCGGGAGCATCTCTGGGGCCAACGTCCTGACTTTC.

This clonotype was seen many times. This chain uses TRBV27 with TRBJ2-2; TRBD2 is a possible D gene (5 bases). V lost 5 bases, J lost 4 bases, and 11 bases lay in between. This CDR3 contains 14 residues. Germline CDR1 and CDR2: MNHEY and SMNVEV (reference sequence). The CDR3: CASSPGLITGELFF. CDR3 nucleotide sequence: TGTGCCAGCAGTCCCGGACTGATCACCGGGGAGCTGTTTTTT.

The rearrangement links TRBV18 to TRBJ1-2; 7 positions match TRBD1. The ends lost 0 bases at V and 0 bases at J; junction bases unmatched: 4. Germline CDR1 reads KGHSH; CDR2 reads LQKENI. This CDR3 spans 16 amino acids. The CDR3 nucleotides read TGTGCCAGCTCACCACCTCGGGGACAGCCTAACTATGGCTACACCTTC. Its protein product is CASSPPRGQPNYGYTF.

This clonotype has only a few counts. This sequence joins TRBV7-2 and TRBJ1-1; TRBD1 aligns across 7 bases. This CDR3 comprises 15 residues. CDR1 and CDR2 (germline): SGHTA, FQGNSA. With 5 bases clipped from V and 5 bases from J, the junction kept 11 bases outside the gene matches. CDR3 bases: TGTGCCAGCAGCGCGAACCCAGGGGGTGGTACTGAAGCTTTCTTT. Its protein is CASSANPGGGTEAFF. The whole variable domain, filled in from reference TRBV7-2 and TRBJ1-1, reads GAGVSQSPSNKVTEKGKDVELRCDPISGHTALYWYRQSLGQGLEFLIYFQGNSAPDKSGLPSDRFSAERTGGSVSTLTIQRTQQEDSAVYLCASSANPGGGTEAFFGQGTRLTVV.

This clonotype was seen repeatedly, ten times or more. The V call is TRBV29-1, the J call TRBJ1-1; D gene uncertain. Trimming took off 7 bases at V and 0 bases at J, with 12 bases between the two ends. CDR3 length equals 13 residues. Germline V gene sequence: CDR1 SQVTM, CDR2 ANQGSEA. The CDR3, as DNA: TGCAGCGCCACGGACCGCGTGAACACTGAAGCTTTCTTT. Translation gives CSATDRVNTEAFF.

This clonotype appeared many times. V and J are TRBV11-2 and TRBJ1-5; D remains unclear. The germline V gene has CDR1 SGHAT and CDR2 FQNNGV. This CDR3 is built from 14 residues. The V and J ends lost 3 bases and 4 bases respectively, with 10 bases between them. The CDR3 bases are TGTGCCAGCAGCTTGATCGGGAGGAATCAGCCCCAGCATTTT. Its translation is CASSLIGRNQPQHF.

A few counts support this clonotype. The CDR3 loop is CASSEDTGNTEAFF. DNA of the CDR3: TGTGCCAGCAGCGAAGATACAGGAAACACTGAAGCTTTCTTT. V usage is TRBV9 and J usage is TRBJ1-1; weak D call: TRBD1 (5 bases). CDR3 length: 14 amino acids. V was cut by 3 bases and J by 2 bases, with 11 bases left in between. Germline-derived CDR1 and CDR2 are SGDLS and YYNGEE.

This clonotype was detected only a few times. This chain links TRBV28 with TRBJ2-5; perhaps TRBD2 as D (6 bases). The CDR3 has 13 residues. The V and J ends lost 8 bases and 4 bases respectively, with 14 bases between them. Germline-derived CDR1 and CDR2 are MDHEN and SYDVKM. The CDR3 protein is CASGTRDSETQYF. In DNA form, the CDR3 reads TGTGCCAGCGGGACCCGGGACTCAGAGACCCAGTACTTC.

This clonotype was found many times. This chain connects TRBV7-8 to TRBJ2-7; D possibly uses TRBD1 or TRBD2 (6 bases each). The CDR3 sequence is 15 residues long. The germline CDR1 and CDR2 sequences are SGHVS and FQNEAQ. V gave up 6 bases and J gave up 3 bases, with 18 bases separating them. The CDR3 DNA reads TGTGCCAGCAGGTTGGGGGCGGGACTGCACTACGAGCAGTACTTC. Its translation is CASRLGAGLHYEQYF. The full variable domain, completed using reference TRBV7-8 and TRBJ2-7, is GAGVSQSPRYKVAKRGQDVALRCDPISGHVSLFWYQQALGQGPEFLTYFQNEAQLDKSGLPSDRFFAERPEGSVSTLKIQRTQQEDSAVYLCASRLGAGLHYEQYFGPGTRLTVT.

This clonotype was seen many times. The V call is TRBV12-3 or TRBV12-4, the J call TRBJ1-4; perhaps TRBD1 as D (5 bases). Trimming left V 4 bases short and J 7 bases short, with 13 bases between. There are 14 residues in the CDR3. The CDR3 coding sequence is TGTGCCAGCAGTTCAACGGGAAGGGGTGAAAAACTGTTTTTT. Its protein is CASSSTGRGEKLFF.

This clonotype was picked up a small number of times. This may be a read error: a much more frequent sequence differs by one nucleotide. The chain links TRBV12-3 or TRBV12-4 to TRBJ2-7; 14 bases line up with TRBD2. The CDR3 runs to 15 residues. CDR3: CTSSSPGLAGVEQYF. DNA for the CDR3: TGTACCAGCAGTTCCCCGGGACTAGCGGGAGTTGAGCAGTACTTC.

This clonotype was counted ten times or more. The rearrangement uses TRBV25-1 and TRBJ2-2; 9 nucleotides align to TRBD1. V shed 5 bases and J 7 bases; nucleotides not matched to a gene: 5. This CDR3 comprises 14 residues. CDR1 and CDR2 from the germline V gene are MGHDK and SYGVNS. CDR3 nucleotides: TGTGCCAGCAGTACTAACAGGGGGCGCGGGGAGCTGTTTTTT. It encodes CASSTNRGRGELFF. Using reference TRBV25-1 and TRBJ2-2 for the parts outside the CDR3, the full variable domain is EADIYQTPRYLVIGTGKKITLECSQTMGHDKMYWYQQDPGMELHLIHYSYGVNSTEKGDLSSESTVSRIRTEHFPLTLESARPSHTSQYLCASSTNRGRGELFFGEGSRLTVL.

This clonotype was observed many times. The V call is TRBV6-1, the J call TRBJ2-7, with D perhaps TRBD1 (5 bases). V lost 5 bases and J lost 5, with 10 bases in between. There are 12 residues in the CDR3. Germline loops: CDR1 MNHNS, CDR2 SASEGT. In DNA, the CDR3 is TGTGCCAGCAGTCTGGACACTGACGAGCAGTACTTC. Translated: CASSLDTDEQYF.

This clonotype was observed many times. J is TRBJ2-4 and V is TRBV10-2; D may be TRBD1 or TRBD2 (6 bases each). Germline lookup yields CDR1 WSHSY and CDR2 SAAADI. This CDR3 has 16 residues. The V gene lost 3 bases and the J gene lost 3 bases, with 15 bases spanning the gap. In DNA, the CDR3 is TGCGCCAGCAGTGATGAGGGGGGCCTAGGCAAAAACATTCAGTACTTC. Translation gives CASSDEGGLGKNIQYF.

The sample holds many counts of this clonotype. The chain joins TRBV7-8 to TRBJ1-1; the D is unclear. The germline V and J ends were trimmed by 1 base and 0 bases, with 6 bases remaining between them. Germline CDR1 and CDR2: SGHVS and FQNEAQ. The CDR3 contains 14 residues. The CDR3 reads CASSLEHLNTEAFF. CDR3 nucleotide sequence: TGTGCCAGCAGCTTAGAGCACCTGAACACTGAAGCTTTCTTT.

This clonotype came up many times. V usage is TRBV20-1 and J usage is TRBJ1-1; 8 bases are a match to TRBD1. V trimming: 2 bases; J trimming: 1 base; junction bases outside the gene matches: 6. This CDR3 has 15 residues. Germline V gene sequence: CDR1 DFQATT, CDR2 SNEGSKA (reference sequence). CDR3 coding DNA: TGCAGTGCTAGAAAATCAGGGGGCGCGAACACTGAAGCTTTCTTT. Encoded protein: CSARKSGGANTEAFF.

The sample holds many counts of this clonotype. This chain joins TRBV6-1 and TRBJ1-1; D gene unclear. CDR3 length equals 13 residues. The germline V and J ends were trimmed by 8 bases and 3 bases, with 13 bases remaining between them. Germline V gives CDR1 MNHNS, CDR2 SASEGT. Written as DNA, the CDR3 is TGTGCCAGCTGTGTGCTTGCGGACACTGAAGCTTTCTTT. Translated: CASCVLADTEAFF.

This chain connects TRBV12-3 or TRBV12-4 to TRBJ1-1, with D possibly matching TRBD1 (5 bases). This CDR3 has 15 amino acids. The V end lost 5 bases, the J end lost 1 base, and 14 bases lay between the germline ends. CDR3 residues: CASSRPRGTNTEAFF. The CDR3 coding sequence is TGTGCCAGCAGTCGCCCTCGGGGGACGAACACTGAAGCTTTCTTT.